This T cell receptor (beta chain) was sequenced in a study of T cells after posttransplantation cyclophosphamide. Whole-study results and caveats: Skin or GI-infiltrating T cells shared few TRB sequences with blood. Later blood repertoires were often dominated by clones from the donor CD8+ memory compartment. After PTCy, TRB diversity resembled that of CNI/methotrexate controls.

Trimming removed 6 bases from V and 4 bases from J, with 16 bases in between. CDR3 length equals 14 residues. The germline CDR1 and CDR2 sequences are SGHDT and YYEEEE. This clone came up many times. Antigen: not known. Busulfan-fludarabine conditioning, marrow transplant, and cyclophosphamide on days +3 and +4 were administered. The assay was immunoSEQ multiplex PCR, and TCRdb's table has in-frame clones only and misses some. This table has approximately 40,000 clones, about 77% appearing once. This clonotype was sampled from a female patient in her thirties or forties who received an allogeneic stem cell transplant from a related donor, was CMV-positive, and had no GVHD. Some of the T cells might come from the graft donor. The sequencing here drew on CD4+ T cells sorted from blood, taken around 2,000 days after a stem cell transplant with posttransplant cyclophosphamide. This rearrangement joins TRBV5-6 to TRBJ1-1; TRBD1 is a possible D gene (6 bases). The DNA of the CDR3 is TGTGCCAGCACCCCTGACAGGATATCCACTGAAGCTTTCTTT. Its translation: CASTPDRISTEAFF.